The 32 T cell receptor beta chains presented below share a single source sample, sequenced in a study of T cells in Graves' hyperthyroidism and ophthalmopathy. Amplification of TCR beta CDR3 regions used RNA as the template. The TCR CDR3 was amplified in a first-round RT-PCR using the HTBI primer set. Via MiXCR, TCRdb re-called the multiplex PCR reads, giving one row per CDR3 protein. The top ten hold about 49% of the sample, which has hundreds of thousands of distinct CDR3 sequences, roughly 22% seen once. Sequenced: blood. The receptors originated from a woman in her seventies with Graves' ophthalmopathy.

Comments on this clonotype: The missing conserved phenylalanine or tryptophan at the end of this CDR3 makes a read error likely. The J gene is TRBJ1-5, the V gene TRBV7-2; 7 positions match TRBD1. The CDR3 spans 15 residues. V trimming: 5 bases; J trimming: 4 bases; junction bases outside the gene matches: 8. Germline CDR1 SGHTA, CDR2 FQGNSA. CDR3 DNA: TGTGCCAGCAGCCCGACAGGGATAAGAAATCAGCCCCAGCATCTT. Translated, it gives CASSPTGIRNQPQHL.

The chain links TRBV27 to TRBJ2-7, with TRBD2 matching 10 bases. CDR3 length equals 14 residues. The germline V gene encodes CDR1 MNHEY and CDR2 SMNVEV (reference sequence). With 4 bases clipped from V and 5 bases from J, the junction kept 5 bases outside the gene matches. The CDR3 protein is CASSSSGSQDEQYF. CDR3 nucleotides: TGTGCCAGCAGTTCTAGCGGGAGTCAAGACGAGCAGTACTTC.

In its sample, this clonotype was seen many times. The chain has TRBV5-1 and TRBJ1-1; D perhaps matches TRBD1 (6 bases). The length of the CDR3 is 15 residues. Germline CDR1 is SGHRS and CDR2 is YFSETQ. Trimming shortened V by 0 bases and J by 1 base, and 10 bases separated the two germline ends. The DNA of the CDR3 is TGCGCCAGCAGCTTGGTGTGGGGACAGAACACTGAAGCTTTCTTT. Translated, it gives CASSLVWGQNTEAFF. Looking up the rest from reference TRBV5-1 and TRBJ1-1 gives the full variable domain: KAGVTQTPRYLIKTRGQQVTLSCSPISGHRSVSWYQQTPGQGLQFLFEYFSETQRNKGNFPGRFSGRQFSNSRSEMNVSTLELGDSALYLCASSLVWGQNTEAFFGQGTRLTVV.

The chain carries TRBV6-1 and TRBJ1-5; 8 positions agree with TRBD1. Germline assignment: CDR1 MNHNS and CDR2 SASEGT. This CDR3 spans 13 amino acids. V trimming: 6 bases; J trimming: 6 bases; junction bases outside the gene matches: 4. The CDR3, as DNA: TGTGCCAGCAGGCGGACAGGGCGTCAGCCCCAGCATTTT. It specifies CASRRTGRQPQHF.

This clonotype was detected only a few times. The chain is built from TRBV6-2 or TRBV6-3 and TRBJ2-1; no definite D call. Germline assignment: CDR1 MNHEY and CDR2 SVGEGT. The CDR3 consists of 14 residues. V lost 5 bases, J lost 6 bases, and 14 bases lay in between. CDR3 in amino acids: CASSRQRPGNEQFF. CDR3 bases: TGTGCCAGCAGTAGGCAGCGCCCGGGCAATGAGCAGTTCTTC.

This clonotype was counted a few times. The chain carries TRBV6-1 and TRBJ2-2; the D gene is possibly TRBD1 (5 bases). Germline loops: CDR1 MNHNS, CDR2 SASEGT. Between the trimmed V and J ends, which lost 7 bases and 0 bases, there was a span of 9 bases. The CDR3 is 14 residues long. The CDR3 DNA reads TGTGCCAGCAAGTCCAGGGCGAACACCGGGGAGCTGTTTTTT. Its translation is CASKSRANTGELFF.

Note on this clonotype: An end of the junction does not agree with germline; a read error may underlie this. The chain recombines TRBV5-1 with TRBJ2-7; TRBD2 aligns across 10 bases. Germline V gives CDR1 SGHRS, CDR2 YFSETQ. This CDR3 contains 17 residues. CDR3 amino acids: CASSSGILAGTPYKQYF. The CDR3 region has the DNA TGCGCCAGCAGCTCTGGAATACTAGCGGGAACTCCCTACAAGCAGTACTTC.

This clonotype was observed a handful of times. This chain connects TRBV10-3 to TRBJ2-3; 8 bases map to TRBD1. This CDR3 region has 14 residues. V gave up 6 bases and J gave up 6 bases; unmatched junction bases: 8. Germline V lookup: CDR1 ENHRY, CDR2 SYGVKD. The CDR3 DNA sequence: TGTGCCATCAGACAGGGGGACTCCCACGATACGCAGTATTTT. This translates into CAIRQGDSHDTQYF.

This clonotype came up a few times. The V gene is TRBV20-1, the J gene TRBJ1-1, with D perhaps TRBD1 (6 bases). The CDR3 loop spans 14 amino acids. The germline V gene encodes CDR1 DFQATT and CDR2 SNEGSKA (reference sequence). The V end was cut by 4 bases, the J end by 5 bases, with 17 bases between. CDR3 in DNA: TGCAGTGCTAATTCGGGGGGCTCTTTGACTGAAGCTTTCTTT. Residues: CSANSGGSLTEAFF.

This rearrangement joins TRBV29-1 to TRBJ1-1, with TRBD1 identical over 7 bases. Trimming at V came to 6 bases and at J to 5 bases, leaving 6 bases not matched to a gene. Germline assignment: CDR1 SQVTM and CDR2 ANQGSEA. CDR3 length: 12 amino acids. This CDR3 reads CSVDRVGTEAFF. CDR3 nucleotide sequence: TGCAGCGTCGACAGGGTAGGAACTGAAGCTTTCTTT.

This clonotype was picked up a small number of times. This chain joins TRBV29-1 and TRBJ2-1; TRBD2 matches at 12 bases. In germline, CDR1 is SQVTM, CDR2 ANQGSEA. V dropped 5 bases and J dropped 6; count of bases not matched to a gene: 8. This CDR3 region has 15 residues. The CDR3 DNA reads TGCAGCGTTTCTATCCTAGCGGGGGGGGGCAATGAGCAGTTCTTC. Its translation: CSVSILAGGGNEQFF.

This rearrangement joins TRBV5-1 to TRBJ1-6, with D perhaps TRBD1 (6 bases). The CDR3 contains 13 residues. V lost 2 bases to trimming and J lost 15 bases, with 15 bases between them. Germline CDR1 reads SGHRS; CDR2 reads YFSETQ. The CDR3 spells CASSLGGGGRLHF. DNA of the CDR3: TGCGCCAGCAGCTTAGGAGGGGGGGGTCGCCTCCACTTT.

This clonotype was observed a few times. The rearrangement joins TRBV12-3 or TRBV12-4 to TRBJ2-5; 7 positions match TRBD2. Trimming cost V 7 bases and J 5 bases; bases outside gene matches: 7. This CDR3 contains 13 residues. The chain's CDR3 is CASTPPGGETQYF. The CDR3 DNA follows: TGTGCCAGCACTCCCCCCGGGGGGGAGACCCAGTACTTC.

V is TRBV6-1 and J is TRBJ2-1; D might be TRBD1 (5 bases). The CDR3 loop spans 14 amino acids. CDR1 is MNHNS and CDR2 is SASEGT in the germline V gene. The V gene lost 5 bases and the J gene lost 1 base, with 9 bases spanning the gap. CDR3 bases: TGTGCCAGCAGTATTGACAGTTCCTACAATGAGCAGTTCTTC. This translates into CASSIDSSYNEQFF.

There are a few counts of this clonotype. The DNA of the CDR3 is TGTGCCAGCAGCTTGCAGGGGCCTGGCGCTGAAGCTTTCTTT. Translating it yields CASSLQGPGAEAFF. The chain recombines TRBV7-3 with TRBJ1-1; TRBD1 might be the D (6 bases). The V gene's germline CDR1 is SGHTA and CDR2 FQGTGA. The length of the CDR3 is 14 residues. The V end lost 3 bases, the J end lost 6 bases, and 14 bases lay between the germline ends.

This sequence joins TRBV5-4 and TRBJ2-5; possibly TRBD2 for D (5 bases). The ends were cut back, 1 base at V and 2 bases at J, with 9 bases in the middle. The CDR3 is 14 amino acids. Germline CDR1 is SGHNT and CDR2 is YYREEE (reference sequence). The CDR3 here is CASSLNSGQETQYF. The DNA for the CDR3 is TGTGCCAGCAGCTTGAACAGCGGACAAGAGACCCAGTACTTC.

The chain joins TRBV6-9 to TRBJ2-5, with 8 nucleotides matching TRBD1. V lost 3 bases, J lost 0 bases, and 9 bases stayed unmatched. This CDR3 has 17 amino acids. The germline V gene has CDR1 MNHGY and CDR2 SVAAGI. CDR3: CASSYRDRGRYQETQYF. As DNA, the CDR3 is TGTGCCAGCAGTTACCGAGACAGGGGTCGGTACCAAGAGACCCAGTACTTC.

The gene calls are TRBV9 and TRBJ2-3, with no clear D. Trimming took off 3 bases at V and 5 bases at J, with 10 bases between the two ends. The length of the CDR3 is 13 residues. The germline V gene has CDR1 SGDLS and CDR2 YYNGEE. CDR3 region: CASSALDGDTQYF. CDR3 bases: TGTGCCAGCAGCGCCTTAGATGGAGATACGCAGTATTTT.

The chain joins TRBV28 to TRBJ2-7; D perhaps matches TRBD2 (6 bases). Germline assignment: CDR1 MDHEN and CDR2 SYDVKM. CDR3 size: 13 residues. Trimming stripped 5 bases from V and 3 bases from J, with 11 bases between. CDR3 sequence: CASSLLGGYEQYF. CDR3 DNA: TGTGCCAGCAGTCTCCTGGGAGGCTACGAGCAGTACTTC.

This clonotype was picked up a small number of times. This sequence joins TRBV2 and TRBJ2-1; TRBD1 agrees at 9 bases. This CDR3 has 15 amino acids. CDR1 and CDR2 (germline): SNHLY, FYNNEI. With 6 bases clipped from V and 6 bases from J, the junction kept 9 bases outside the gene matches. The CDR3 is CASRDRGLAGNEQFF. As DNA, the CDR3 is TGTGCCAGCAGGGACAGGGGTTTAGCCGGCAATGAGCAGTTCTTC.

There are a few counts of this clonotype. The chain has TRBV12-3 or TRBV12-4 and TRBJ1-2, with D tentatively TRBD1 (6 bases). This CDR3 contains 14 residues. V lost 5 bases and J 7 bases, leaving 17 bases between the germline ends. The chain's CDR3 is CASSPRGGRAGYTF. Here the CDR3 DNA reads TGTGCCAGCAGTCCTCGTGGGGGGCGGGCTGGCTACACCTTC.

As for this clonotype: A much larger clonotype is one base distant, so this may be a read error. This chain connects TRBV15 to TRBJ1-1; perhaps TRBD1 as D (6 bases). The CDR3 runs to 15 residues. Germline assignment: CDR1 LNHNV and CDR2 YYDKDF (reference sequence). For the CDR3, the DNA is TGTGCCACCAGCAGAGAGGGGACATTGAACACTGGAGCTTTCTTT. Amino acid sequence: CATSREGTLNTGAFF.

J is TRBJ2-3 and V is TRBV7-6, with D possibly matching TRBD2 (5 bases). Germline CDR1 and CDR2: SGHVS and FNYEAQ. The length of the CDR3 is 14 residues. Trimming cost V 6 bases and J 5 bases, with 15 bases left between them. CDR3 sequence reads: CASSTFPGLDTQYF. Here the CDR3 DNA reads TGTGCCAGCAGTACGTTCCCGGGGTTAGATACGCAGTATTTT.

This chain joins TRBV30 and TRBJ2-7; 7 positions agree with TRBD2. The J segment lost 1 base and the V segment lost 3 bases, leaving 9 bases of the junction unmatched. Germline loops: CDR1 GTSNPN, CDR2 SVGIG (reference sequence). The CDR3 covers 15 residues. In DNA form, the CDR3 reads TGTGCCTGGAGGGGAGGAGGGACTAAATCCTACGAGCAGTACTTC. Protein: CAWRGGGTKSYEQYF.

Only one count was recorded for this clonotype. A single base separates this from a much larger clone, so it may be a read error. This chain joins TRBV28 and TRBJ2-3; 7 nucleotides line up with TRBD1. Germline CDR1 MDHEN, CDR2 SYDVKM. The CDR3 spans 13 residues. As DNA, the CDR3 is TGTGCCGGCAGTGACAGGGCCACAGATACGCAGTATTTT. The encoded protein is CAGSDRATDTQYF.

This clonotype has more than one count but fewer than ten. This chain links TRBV6-4 with TRBJ1-5; D unclear. Trimming removed 3 bases at V and 3 bases at J, with 12 bases between. Germline V gives CDR1 MRHNA, CDR2 SNTAGT. CDR3 length: 15 residues. CDR3 coding DNA: TGTGCCAGCAGTGAAACGGGCAGCCCCAATCAGCCCCAGCATTTT. Its protein product is CASSETGSPNQPQHF.

This clonotype was found a few times. The V call is TRBV11-2, the J call TRBJ2-4, with 7 positions matching TRBD1. This CDR3 is built from 15 residues. Germline trimming cut 3 bases from V and 7 bases from J; bases unmatched to any gene: 9. CDR1 and CDR2 from the germline V gene are SGHAT and FQNNGV. The CDR3 DNA reads TGTGCCAGCAGCTTTGGTTTCGACAGGGCCAACATTCAGTACTTC. Protein sequence: CASSFGFDRANIQYF.

This clonotype was detected a few times. The CDR3 loop reads CAISESITGFTGELFF. CDR3 nucleotide sequence: TGTGCCATCAGTGAGTCGATAACGGGATTCACCGGGGAGCTGTTTTTT. The gene calls are TRBV10-3 and TRBJ2-2; a possible D gene is TRBD2 (5 bases). The germline gives CDR1 ENHRY, CDR2 SYGVKD. V was pared by 0 bases and J by 4 bases, with 12 bases between. The CDR3 loop spans 16 amino acids.

There are a few counts of this clonotype. Sequence at one end of the junction differs from germline and may be a read error. The chain recombines TRBV12-3 or TRBV12-4 with TRBJ2-1; 12 bases are a match to TRBD2. CDR3 length: 16 amino acids. CDR3 region: CASLPSGRVSYNEQFF. DNA for the CDR3: TGTGCCAGCCTACCTAGCGGGAGGGTTTCCTACAATGAGCAATTCTTC.

This clonotype came up many times. This sequence joins TRBV28 and TRBJ1-5, with D tentatively TRBD1 (5 bases). From germline, CDR1 is MDHEN and CDR2 SYDVKM. The CDR3 sequence is 16 residues long. Trimming pared 6 bases from V and 1 base from J, leaving 16 bases between. CDR3 loop: CASSSGEGASNQPQHF. In nucleotides, the CDR3 is TGTGCCAGCAGCTCGGGAGAAGGGGCCAGCAATCAGCCCCAGCATTTT.

This clonotype has more than one count but fewer than ten. The chain carries TRBV16 and TRBJ2-1; D may correspond to TRBD1 or TRBD2 (6 bases each). Germline V gene data show CDR1 as KGHSY and CDR2 as FQNENV. CDR3 length equals 16 residues. V lost 2 bases and J 1 base, leaving 12 bases between the germline ends. CDR3 in amino acids: CASSQIQGTSYNEQFF. The CDR3 region has the DNA TGTGCCAGCAGCCAAATCCAGGGGACTTCCTACAATGAGCAGTTCTTC.

The chain couples TRBV6-5 to TRBJ2-5; 8 bases fit TRBD2. Trimming removed 4 bases from V and 7 bases from J; junction bases left unmatched: 11. Germline V gene lookup returns CDR1 MNHEY and CDR2 SVGAGI. The CDR3 spans 15 residues. The CDR3 DNA is TGTGCCAGCAGTTCTCTAGCGGGTGGGGGGGGGACCCAGTACTTC. Translating gives CASSSLAGGGGTQYF.